This T cell receptor (beta chain) was observed in a study of T cell changes during pregnancy in multiple sclerosis. The repertoire was sequenced with immunoSEQ multiplex PCR; TCRdb's copy has only in-frame clones and lacks some. This repertoire shows around 75,000 clones, roughly 90% found once; its top ten account for roughly 0.29%. Only one count was recorded for this clone. This CDR3 has 14 residues. Germline V gene lookup returns CDR1 SEHNR and CDR2 FQNEAQ (reference sequence). V shed 5 bases and J shed 4 bases, with 14 bases lying between them. The rearrangement links TRBV7-9 to TRBJ1-2; D may be TRBD1 (5 bases). This receptor was identified in a female donor in good health, enrolled as a control in a pregnancy study. The material was CD4+ T cells from peripheral blood mononuclear cells, obtained in the third trimester of pregnancy. This CDR3 reads CASSSQGAAYGYTF. CDR3 sequence (DNA): TGTGCCAGCAGCAGCCAAGGGGCAGCCTATGGCTACACCTTC.